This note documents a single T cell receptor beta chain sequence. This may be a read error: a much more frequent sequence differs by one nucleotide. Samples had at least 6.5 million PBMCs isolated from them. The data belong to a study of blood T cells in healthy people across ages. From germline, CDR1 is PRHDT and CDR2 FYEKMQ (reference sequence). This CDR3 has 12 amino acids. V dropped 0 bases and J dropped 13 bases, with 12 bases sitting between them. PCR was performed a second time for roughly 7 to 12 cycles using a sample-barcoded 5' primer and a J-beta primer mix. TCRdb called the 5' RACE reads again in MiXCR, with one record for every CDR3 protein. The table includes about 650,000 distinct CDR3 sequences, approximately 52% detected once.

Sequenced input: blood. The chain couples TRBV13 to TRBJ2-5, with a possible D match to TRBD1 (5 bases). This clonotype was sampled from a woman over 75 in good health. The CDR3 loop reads CASSLGGALWYF. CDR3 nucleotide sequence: TGTGCCAGCAGCTTAGGAGGGGCCCTTTGGTACTTC.